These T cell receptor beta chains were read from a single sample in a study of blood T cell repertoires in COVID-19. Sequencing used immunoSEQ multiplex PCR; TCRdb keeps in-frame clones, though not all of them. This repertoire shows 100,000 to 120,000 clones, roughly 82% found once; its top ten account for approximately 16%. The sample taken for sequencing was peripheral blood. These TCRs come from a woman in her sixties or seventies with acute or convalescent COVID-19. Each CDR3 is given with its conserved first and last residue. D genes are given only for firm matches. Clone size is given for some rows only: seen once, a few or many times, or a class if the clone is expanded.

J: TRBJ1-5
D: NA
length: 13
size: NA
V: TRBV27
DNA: TGTGCCAGCAGTTTCCAGATTGGTCAGCCCCAGCATTTT
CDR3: CASSFQIGQPQHF

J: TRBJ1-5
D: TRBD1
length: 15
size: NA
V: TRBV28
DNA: TGTGCCAGCAGTCTGGACAGGGAGGGATATCAGCCCCAGCATTTT
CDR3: CASSLDREGYQPQHF

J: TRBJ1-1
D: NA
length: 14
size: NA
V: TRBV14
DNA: TGTGCCAGCAGCCAAGATCTCACCGGGACACGAGCTTTCTTT
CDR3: CASSQDLTGTRAFF

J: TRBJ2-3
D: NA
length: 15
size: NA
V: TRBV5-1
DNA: TGCGCCAGCAGCTTGTATCCCTCTAGCACAGATACGCAGTATTTT
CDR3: CASSLYPSSTDTQYF

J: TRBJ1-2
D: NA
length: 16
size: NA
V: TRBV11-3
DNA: TGTGCCAGCAGCTTAGGGACCCCGCGGGAGTCAAGCGGCTACACCTTC
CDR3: CASSLGTPRESSGYTF

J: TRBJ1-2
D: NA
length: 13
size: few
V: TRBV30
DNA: TGTGCCTGGAGTCTTTGGGGCTGGGAAGGCTACACCTTC
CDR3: CAWSLWGWEGYTF

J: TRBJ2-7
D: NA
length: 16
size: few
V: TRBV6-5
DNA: TGTGCCAGCAGTTACTCGAGTCCCCAGGGGACCTACGAGCAGTACTTC
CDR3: CASSYSSPQGTYEQYF

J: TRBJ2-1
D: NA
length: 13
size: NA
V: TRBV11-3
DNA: TGTGCCAGCAGCCCGACTCCCGACAATGAGCAGTTCTTC
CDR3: CASSPTPDNEQFF

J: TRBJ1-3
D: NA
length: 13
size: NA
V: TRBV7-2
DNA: TGTGCCAGCAGTCCACCCGGGGAGCACACCATATATTTT
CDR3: CASSPPGEHTIYF

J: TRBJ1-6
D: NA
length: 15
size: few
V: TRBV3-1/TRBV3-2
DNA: TGTGCCAGCAGCCAAAGACGGGGGATCGGTTCACCCCTCCACTTT
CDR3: CASSQRRGIGSPLHF

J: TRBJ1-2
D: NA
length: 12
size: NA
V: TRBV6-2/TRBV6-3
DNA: TGTGCCAGCAGTTACCCTTCGGATGGCTACACCTTC
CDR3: CASSYPSDGYTF

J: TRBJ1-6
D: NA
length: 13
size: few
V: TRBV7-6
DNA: TGTGCCAGCAGCCCAGGGGAACTCTCACCCCTCCACTTT
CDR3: CASSPGELSPLHF

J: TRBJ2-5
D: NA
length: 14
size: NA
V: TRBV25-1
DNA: TGTGCCAGCAGTGAAAGGACACAACAAGAGACCCAGTACTTC
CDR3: CASSERTQQETQYF

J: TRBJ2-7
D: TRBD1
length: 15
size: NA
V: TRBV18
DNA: TGTGCCAGCTCACCGGCGGGACAGGGAAGGGGCGAGCAGTACTTC
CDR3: CASSPAGQGRGEQYF

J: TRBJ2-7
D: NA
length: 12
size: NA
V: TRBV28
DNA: TGTGCCAGCAGTTCTTCCCGGTCCGAGCAGTACTTC
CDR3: CASSSSRSEQYF

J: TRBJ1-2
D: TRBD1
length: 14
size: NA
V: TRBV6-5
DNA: TGTGCCAGCAGAGCTGACAGGGGAGCCTATGGCTACACCTTC
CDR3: CASRADRGAYGYTF

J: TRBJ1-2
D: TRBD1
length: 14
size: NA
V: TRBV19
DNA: TGTGCCAGTAGTATATCCCGGACAGGGAGCGGCTACACCTTC
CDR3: CASSISRTGSGYTF

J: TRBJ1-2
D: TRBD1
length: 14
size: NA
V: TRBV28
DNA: TGTGCCAGCAGTTCGACAGGGTCCAACTATGGCTACACCTTC
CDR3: CASSSTGSNYGYTF

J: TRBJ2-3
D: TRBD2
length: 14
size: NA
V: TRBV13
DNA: TGTGCCAGCAGCTTAGCGGGGGGGACAGATACGCAGTATTTT
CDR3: CASSLAGGTDTQYF

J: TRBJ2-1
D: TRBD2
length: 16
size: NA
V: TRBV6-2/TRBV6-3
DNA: TGTGCCAGCAGTTATGGTCCCTCGACTAGCAGACATGAGCAGTTCTTC
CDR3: CASSYGPSTSRHEQFF

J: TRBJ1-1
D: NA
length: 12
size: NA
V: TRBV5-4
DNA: TGTGCCAGCAGCTTAGGGGACACTGAAGCTTTCTTT
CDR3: CASSLGDTEAFF

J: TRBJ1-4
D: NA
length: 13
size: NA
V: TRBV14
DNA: TGTGCCAGCAGTGGGAGAGGGTTCGAAAAACTGTTTTTT
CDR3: CASSGRGFEKLFF